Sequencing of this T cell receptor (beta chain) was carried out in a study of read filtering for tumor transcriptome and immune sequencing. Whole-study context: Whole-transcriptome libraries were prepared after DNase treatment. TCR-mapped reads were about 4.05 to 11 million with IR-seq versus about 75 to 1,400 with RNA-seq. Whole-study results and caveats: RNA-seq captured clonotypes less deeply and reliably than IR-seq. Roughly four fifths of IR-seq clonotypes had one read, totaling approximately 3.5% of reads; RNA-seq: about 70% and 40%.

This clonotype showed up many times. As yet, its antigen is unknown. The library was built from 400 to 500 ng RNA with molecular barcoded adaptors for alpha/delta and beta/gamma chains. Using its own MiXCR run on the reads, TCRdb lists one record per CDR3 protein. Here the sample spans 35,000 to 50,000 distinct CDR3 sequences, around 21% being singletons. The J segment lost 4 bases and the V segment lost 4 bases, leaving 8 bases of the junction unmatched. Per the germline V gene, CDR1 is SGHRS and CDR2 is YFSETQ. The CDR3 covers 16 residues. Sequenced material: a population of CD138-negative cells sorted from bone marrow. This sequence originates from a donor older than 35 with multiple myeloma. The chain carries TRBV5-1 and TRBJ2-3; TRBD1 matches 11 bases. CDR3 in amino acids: CASSDRDRGLPDTQYF. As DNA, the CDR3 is TGCGCCAGCAGCGACCGGGACAGGGGGTTACCAGATACGCAGTATTTT.